This T cell receptor (beta chain) came from a study of low-dose radiotherapy and immunotherapy resistance in tumors. Time point: before trial treatment. Treatment combined nivolumab, ipilimumab, aspirin, low-dose cyclophosphamide and low-dose radiotherapy in a dose-escalation trial. There are 14 residues in the CDR3. Trimming took off 10 bases at V and 7 bases at J, with 22 bases between the two ends. Germline V gives CDR1 LNHDA, CDR2 SQIVND (reference sequence). TRAV- and TRBV-specific primers, spanning alpha and beta chains, primed first-strand cDNA. For amplifying TCRs, the PCR ran for about 19 cycles with Phusion, which was used together with a constant-region primer and the adapter on the V primers. Using its own MiXCR run on the reads, TCRdb lists one record per CDR3 protein. The table lists 57,000 or so distinct CDR3 sequences, about 25% of them singletons, with roughly 5.6% in the top ten.

This clonotype has at least ten counts. The source of this sequence is a male donor with prostate cancer. The specimen was PBMCs, collected before treatment. The genes are TRBV19 and TRBJ1-2; TRBD1 might be the D (6 bases). CDR3 in DNA: TGTGCCACCTCATGGGGGGGGCGAGGCGGTGGCTACACCTTC. It translates to CATSWGGRGGGYTF.